Reported below is one T cell receptor (beta chain). Its cognate antigen is unknown. Trimming stripped 5 bases from V and 4 bases from J, with 14 bases between. The CDR3 contains 15 residues. CDR1 is SGHAT and CDR2 is FQDESV in the germline V gene (reference sequence). The assay was immunoSEQ multiplex PCR, and TCRdb's table has in-frame clones only and misses some. The table shows around 84,000 clones, with approximately 90% occurring only once. The data were obtained in a study of T cell responses to AZD1222 COVID-19 vaccine. Notes on the study in general: White British donors predominated, females outnumbered males, and clonal diversity was possibly underestimated. Targeting of unmutated variant regions was reportedly seen in nearly half of spike-specific TCRs. Seropositive at baseline were only 5 or 6 AZD1222 recipients. No day 14 peak samples; only post-peak repertoires were characterized.

This clonotype originated in an adult in good health. The specimen comprised peripheral blood, sampled on day 0 of AZD1222 vaccination. V gene TRBV11-1 combines with J gene TRBJ2-2; D might be TRBD2 (5 bases). The CDR3 sequence is CASSPLEGATGELFF. In nucleotides, the CDR3 is TGTGCCAGCAGCCCCCTCGAGGGAGCCACCGGGGAGCTGTTTTTT.